The 12 T cell receptor beta chains given below trace back to one sample, sequenced in a study of blood T cell repertoires in COVID-19. Data came from immunoSEQ multiplex PCR; TCRdb stores just in-frame clones and leaves some out. The data contain hundreds of thousands of clones, around 90% of them seen just once; the ten biggest clones take up more than 0.7%. Material: peripheral blood. These receptor sequences come from a man in his late teens or twenties with COVID-19, enrolled during active disease.

CDR3 sequence (DNA): TGTGCCAGCAGTTCCGGGGACAGGAGTACTGAAGCTTTCTTT. Translating it yields CASSSGDRSTEAFF. This sequence joins TRBV6-6 and TRBJ1-1; 8 positions match TRBD1. This CDR3 is built from 14 residues. Germline V lookup: CDR1 MNHNY, CDR2 SVGAGI (reference sequence). With 4 bases clipped from V and 5 bases from J, the junction kept 6 bases outside the gene matches.

This chain links TRBV7-9 with TRBJ2-7; 7 nucleotides line up with TRBD2. The length of the CDR3 is 12 residues. CDR1 is SEHNR and CDR2 is FQNEAQ in the germline V gene (reference sequence). V was pared by 4 bases and J by 5 bases, with 2 bases of the junction left unmatched. The CDR3 loop is CASSYGTNEQYF. The DNA for the CDR3 is TGTGCCAGCAGCTACGGGACTAACGAGCAGTACTTC.

The genes are TRBV24-1 and TRBJ2-1; TRBD2 matches 8 bases. The CDR3 is 16 amino acids. Germline loops: CDR1 KGHDR, CDR2 SFDVKD. V was pared by 7 bases and J by 6 bases, with 13 bases of the junction left unmatched. The CDR3 spells CATSSGRAGGFNEQFF. CDR3 sequence (DNA): TGTGCCACCAGCTCCGGGCGGGCGGGAGGATTCAATGAGCAGTTCTTC.

At least ten counts were recorded for this clone. V usage is TRBV9 and J usage is TRBJ1-4, with D maybe TRBD1 (6 bases). The CDR3 is 15 residues long. Germline CDR1 SGDLS, CDR2 YYNGEE. V shed 4 bases and J shed 6 bases, with 16 bases lying between them. CDR3 coding DNA: TGTGCCAGCAGCTACTCGTGGGGGCACGATGAAAAACTGTTTTTT. Its protein product is CASSYSWGHDEKLFF.

V usage is TRBV18 and J usage is TRBJ1-2; 7 nucleotides match TRBD1. The germline V gene encodes CDR1 KGHSH and CDR2 LQKENI. The length of the CDR3 is 12 residues. Losses at the gene ends were 5 bases for V and 12 bases for J; bases not matched to a gene: 9. The CDR3 sequence: CASSSLKGAHTF. In DNA form, the CDR3 reads TGTGCCAGCTCAAGTTTAAAGGGGGCGCACACCTTC.

The chain employs TRBV7-6 and TRBJ2-5; possible D gene TRBD1, 5 bases. Germline loops: CDR1 SGHVS, CDR2 FNYEAQ. The CDR3 covers 14 residues. V was trimmed by 2 bases and J by 5 bases, leaving 12 bases between them. As DNA, the CDR3 is TGTGCCAGCAGCTTAAGGGGCTTTGGGGAGACCCAGTACTTC. Residues: CASSLRGFGETQYF.

The chain employs TRBV6-5 and TRBJ2-1; TRBD2 matches at 12 bases. The germline CDR1 and CDR2 sequences are MNHEY and SVGAGI. V trimming: 5 bases; J trimming: 4 bases; junction bases outside the gene matches: 3. The CDR3 is made up of 15 amino acids. The DNA of the CDR3 is TGTGCCAGCAGTCCGCTAGCGGGAGGGTACAATGAGCAGTTCTTC. Translation gives CASSPLAGGYNEQFF.

This clone appeared a single time. The chain uses TRBV6-6 and TRBJ2-2, with 8 bases lining up with TRBD1. V shed 6 bases and J 9 bases; nucleotides not matched to a gene: 9. CDR3 length: 14 residues. Germline V CDR1 and CDR2: MNHNY, SVGAGI (reference sequence). The CDR3 is CASSQDRVGRELFF. The CDR3 coding sequence is TGTGCCAGCAGCCAGGACAGGGTAGGGAGGGAGCTGTTTTTT.

This chain joins TRBV13 and TRBJ2-3; 9 nucleotides agree with TRBD1. J was trimmed by 5 bases and V by 5 bases; bases with no gene match: 8. CDR3 length: 15 amino acids. Germline-derived CDR1 and CDR2 are PRHDT and FYEKMQ (reference sequence). The CDR3 is CASSPTGGSGDTQYF. In nucleotides, the CDR3 is TGTGCCAGCAGCCCGACAGGGGGTTCTGGAGATACGCAGTATTTT.

CDR3 DNA: TGTGCCAGCTCACCGGACAGTCAGGCGAACACTGAAGCTTTCTTT. Residues: CASSPDSQANTEAFF. The genes are TRBV18 and TRBJ1-1; D may be TRBD1 (6 bases). V lost 3 bases to trimming and J lost 1 base, with 12 bases between them. This CDR3 comprises 15 residues. Germline CDR1 KGHSH, CDR2 LQKENI.

The V gene is TRBV28, the J gene TRBJ2-7; TRBD1 agrees at 8 bases. This CDR3 spans 15 amino acids. Trimming removed 5 bases from V and 6 bases from J; junction bases left unmatched: 12. Per the germline V gene, CDR1 is MDHEN and CDR2 is SYDVKM. CDR3 bases: TGTGCCAGCAGTCCTCGGACAGGGTCGATTACCGAGCAGTACTTC. It specifies CASSPRTGSITEQYF.

This clone appeared a few times. The rearrangement links TRBV19 to TRBJ1-2; D gene ambiguous. V lost 4 bases to trimming and J lost 4 bases, with 16 bases between them. Germline CDR1 is LNHDA and CDR2 is SQIVND (reference sequence). CDR3 length: 15 residues. CDR3 nucleotide sequence: TGTGCCAGTAGTAATTGGAGGGTGCGAATCTATGGCTACACCTTC. Amino acid sequence: CASSNWRVRIYGYTF.